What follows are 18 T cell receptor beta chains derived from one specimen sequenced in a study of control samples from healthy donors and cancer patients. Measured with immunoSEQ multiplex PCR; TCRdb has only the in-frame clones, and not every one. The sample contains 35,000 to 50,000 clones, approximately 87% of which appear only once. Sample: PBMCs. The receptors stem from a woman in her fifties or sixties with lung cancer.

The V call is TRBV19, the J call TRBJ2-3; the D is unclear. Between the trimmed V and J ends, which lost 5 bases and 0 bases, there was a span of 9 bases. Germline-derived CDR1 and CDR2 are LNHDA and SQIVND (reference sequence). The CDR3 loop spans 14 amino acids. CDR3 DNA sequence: TGTGCCAGTAGTCCCGGAATAAGCACAGATACGCAGTATTTT. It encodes CASSPGISTDTQYF.

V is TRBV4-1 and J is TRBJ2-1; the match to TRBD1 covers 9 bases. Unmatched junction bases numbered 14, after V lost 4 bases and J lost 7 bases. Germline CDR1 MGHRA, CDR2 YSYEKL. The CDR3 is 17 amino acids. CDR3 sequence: CASSRVSAGTGRNEQFF. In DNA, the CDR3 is TGCGCCAGCAGCCGCGTATCGGCCGGGACAGGGAGGAATGAGCAGTTCTTC.

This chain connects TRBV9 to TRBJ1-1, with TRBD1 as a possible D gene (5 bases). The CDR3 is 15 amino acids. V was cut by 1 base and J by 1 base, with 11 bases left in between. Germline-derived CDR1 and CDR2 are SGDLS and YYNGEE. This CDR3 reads CASSVMGGTNTEAFF. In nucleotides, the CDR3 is TGTGCCAGCAGCGTAATGGGGGGGACGAACACTGAAGCTTTCTTT.

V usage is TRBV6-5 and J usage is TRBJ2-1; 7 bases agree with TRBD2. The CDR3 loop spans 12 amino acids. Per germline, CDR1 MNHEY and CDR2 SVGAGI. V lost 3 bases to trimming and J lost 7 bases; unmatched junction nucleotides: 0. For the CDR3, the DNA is TGTGCCAGCAGTTATAGCGGGAATGAGCAGTTCTTC. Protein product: CASSYSGNEQFF.

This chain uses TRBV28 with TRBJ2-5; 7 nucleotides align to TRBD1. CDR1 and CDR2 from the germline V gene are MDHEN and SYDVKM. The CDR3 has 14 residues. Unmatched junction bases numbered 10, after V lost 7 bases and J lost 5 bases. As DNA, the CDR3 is TGTGCCAGCATAGAGGACAGGCCACGGGAGACCCAGTACTTC. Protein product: CASIEDRPRETQYF.

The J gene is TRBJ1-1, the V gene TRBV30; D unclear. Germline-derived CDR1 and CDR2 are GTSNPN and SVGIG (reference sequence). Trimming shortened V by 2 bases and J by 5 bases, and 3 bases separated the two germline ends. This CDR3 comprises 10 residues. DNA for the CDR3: TGTGCCTGGAGTAGGACTGAAGCTTTCTTT. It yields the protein CAWSRTEAFF.

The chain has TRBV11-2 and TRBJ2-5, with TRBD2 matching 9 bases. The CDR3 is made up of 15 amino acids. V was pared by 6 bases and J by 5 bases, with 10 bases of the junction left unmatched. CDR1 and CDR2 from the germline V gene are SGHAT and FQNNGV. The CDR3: CASRALAGLSETQYF. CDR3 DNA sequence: TGTGCCAGCAGGGCCCTAGCGGGGCTGTCGGAGACCCAGTACTTC.

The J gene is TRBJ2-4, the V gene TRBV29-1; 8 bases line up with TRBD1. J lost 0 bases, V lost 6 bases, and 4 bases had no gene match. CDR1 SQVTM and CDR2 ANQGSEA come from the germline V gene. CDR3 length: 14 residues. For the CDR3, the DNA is TGCAGCGTGACAGGGGCTATAGCCAAAAACATTCAGTACTTC. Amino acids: CSVTGAIAKNIQYF.

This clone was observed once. CDR3 sequence reads: CASSIAQGNQPQHF. Written as DNA, the CDR3 is TGTGCCAGTAGTATTGCACAGGGTAATCAGCCCCAGCATTTT. V and J are TRBV19 and TRBJ1-5, with D perhaps matching TRBD1 (6 bases). Germline CDR1 is LNHDA and CDR2 is SQIVND (reference sequence). The V end was cut by 3 bases, the J end by 4 bases, with 10 bases between. There are 14 residues in the CDR3. Complete variable domain (other parts from reference TRBV19 and TRBJ1-5): DGGITQSPKYLFRKEGQNVTLSCEQNLNHDAMYWYRQDPGQGLRLIYYSQIVNDFQKGDIAEGYSVSREKKESFPLTVTSAQKNPTAFYLCASSIAQGNQPQHFGDGTRLSIL.

CDR3 region: CASSSSGANTGELFF. CDR3 bases: TGTGCCAGCAGCTCTAGCGGGGCGAACACCGGGGAGCTGTTTTTT. The gene calls are TRBV4-2 and TRBJ2-2, with 9 bases fitting TRBD2. V lost 5 bases and J lost 0; bases outside the gene matches: 1. The CDR3 has 15 amino acids. CDR1 and CDR2 from the germline V gene are LGHNA and YNFKEQ.

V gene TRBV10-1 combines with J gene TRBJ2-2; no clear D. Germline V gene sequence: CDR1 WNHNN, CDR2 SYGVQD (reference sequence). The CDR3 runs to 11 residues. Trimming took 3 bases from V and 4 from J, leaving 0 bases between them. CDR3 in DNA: TGCGCCAGCAGTGACACCGGGGAGCTGTTTTTT. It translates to CASSDTGELFF.

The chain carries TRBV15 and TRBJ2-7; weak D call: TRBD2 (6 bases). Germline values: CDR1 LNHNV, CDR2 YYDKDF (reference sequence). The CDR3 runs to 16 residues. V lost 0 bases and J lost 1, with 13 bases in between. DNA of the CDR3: TGTGCCACCAGCAGAGATCGATCGGGACTTTCCTACGAGCAGTACTTC. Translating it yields CATSRDRSGLSYEQYF.

The CDR3 DNA is TGCGCCAGCAGCCTCGGGACAGAATTTTTCTACGAGCAGTACTTC. It codes for CASSLGTEFFYEQYF. The chain is built from TRBV10-1 and TRBJ2-7; the match to TRBD1 covers 7 bases. CDR1 WNHNN and CDR2 SYGVQD come from the germline V gene (reference sequence). The CDR3 has 15 residues. Trimming removed 6 bases from V and 3 bases from J; junction bases left unmatched: 11.

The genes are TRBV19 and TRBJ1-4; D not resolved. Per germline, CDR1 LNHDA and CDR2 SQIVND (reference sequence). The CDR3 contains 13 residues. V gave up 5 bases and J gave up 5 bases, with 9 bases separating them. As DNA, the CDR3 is TGTGCCAGTAGTCCCAGGTGGAATGAAAAACTGTTTTTT. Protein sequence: CASSPRWNEKLFF.

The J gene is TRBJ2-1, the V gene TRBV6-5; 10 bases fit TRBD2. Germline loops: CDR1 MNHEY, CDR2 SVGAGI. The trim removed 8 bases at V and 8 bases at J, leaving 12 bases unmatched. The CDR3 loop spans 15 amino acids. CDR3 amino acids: CASQTQREGQDEQFF. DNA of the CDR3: TGTGCCAGCCAGACCCAGCGGGAGGGCCAGGATGAGCAGTTCTTC.

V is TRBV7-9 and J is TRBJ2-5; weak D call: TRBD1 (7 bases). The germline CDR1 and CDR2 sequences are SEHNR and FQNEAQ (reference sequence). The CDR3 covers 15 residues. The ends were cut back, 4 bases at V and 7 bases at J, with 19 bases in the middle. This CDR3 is CASSSIDREARTQYF. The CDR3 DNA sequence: TGTGCCAGCAGCTCAATAGACAGGGAGGCAAGGACCCAGTACTTC. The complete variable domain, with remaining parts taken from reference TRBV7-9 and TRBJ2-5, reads DTGVSQNPRHKITKRGQNVTFRCDPISEHNRLYWYRQTLGQGPEFLTYFQNEAQLEKSRLLSDRFSAERPKGSFSTLEIQRTEQGDSAMYLCASSSIDREARTQYFGPGTRLLVL.

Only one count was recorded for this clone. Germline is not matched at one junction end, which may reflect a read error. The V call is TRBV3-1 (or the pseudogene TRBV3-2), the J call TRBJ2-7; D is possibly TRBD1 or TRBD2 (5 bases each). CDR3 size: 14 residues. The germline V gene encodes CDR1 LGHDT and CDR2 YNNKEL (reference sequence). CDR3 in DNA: TGTGCCAGCAGCGAAGACGGGGCCCCATGGGAGCAGTACTTC. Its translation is CASSEDGAPWEQYF.

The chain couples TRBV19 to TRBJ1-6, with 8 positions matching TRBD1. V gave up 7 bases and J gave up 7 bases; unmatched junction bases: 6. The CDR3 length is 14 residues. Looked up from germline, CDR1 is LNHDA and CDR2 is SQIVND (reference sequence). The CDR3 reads CASTSRDRNSPLHF. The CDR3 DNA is TGTGCCAGTACCTCGAGGGACAGGAATTCACCCCTCCACTTT.